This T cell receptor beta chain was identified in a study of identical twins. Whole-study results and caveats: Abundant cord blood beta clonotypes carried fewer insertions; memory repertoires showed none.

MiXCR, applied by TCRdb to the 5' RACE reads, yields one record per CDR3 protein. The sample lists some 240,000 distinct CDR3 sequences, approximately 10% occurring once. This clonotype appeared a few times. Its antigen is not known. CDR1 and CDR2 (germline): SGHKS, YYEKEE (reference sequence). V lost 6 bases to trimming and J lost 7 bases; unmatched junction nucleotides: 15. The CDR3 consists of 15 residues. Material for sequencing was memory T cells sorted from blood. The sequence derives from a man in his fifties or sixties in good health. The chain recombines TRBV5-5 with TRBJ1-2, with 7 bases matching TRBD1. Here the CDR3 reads CASTLLLGGLVGYTF. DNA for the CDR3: TGTGCCAGCACCCTCCTCCTAGGGGGCCTGGTTGGCTACACCTTC.